A single sample gave rise to the 6 T cell receptor beta chains below, sequenced in a study of shared clonotypes between healthy human individuals. Sequenced by immunoSEQ multiplex PCR; TCRdb stores in-frame clones only, minus some. The sample carries roughly 320,000 clones, around 87% recorded once. The sample comprised memory CD8+ T cells sorted from blood. Described subset: CD45RO+ cells pooled with CCR7-negative TemRA cells. All receptors derive from a man aged 18 to 30 in good health.

Comments on this clone: The junction shows a germline mismatch at one end, possibly a read error. The V and J genes are TRBV13 and TRBJ2-7; D may be TRBD2 (6 bases). The germline CDR1 and CDR2 sequences are PRHDT and FYEKMQ (reference sequence). This CDR3 is built from 12 residues. For the CDR3, the DNA is TGTGCCAGCAGCTTAGGTACGGGAGATCAGAACTTC. It codes for CASSLGTGDQNF.

This chain links TRBV13 with TRBJ1-2; no firm D call. V lost 2 bases and J lost 8, with 15 bases in between. Germline CDR1 reads PRHDT; CDR2 reads FYEKMQ (reference sequence). The CDR3 contains 14 residues. CDR3 bases: TGTGCCAGCAGCTTATTATACCCCTCTAAGGGCTACACCTTC. It specifies CASSLLYPSKGYTF. Complete variable domain (other parts from reference TRBV13 and TRBJ1-2): AAGVIQSPRHLIKEKRETATLKCYPIPRHDTVYWYQQGPGQDPQFLISFYEKMQSDKGSIPDRFSAQQFSDYHSELNMSSLELGDSALYFCASSLLYPSKGYTFGSGTRLTVV.

The chain is built from TRBV6-5 and TRBJ2-7; TRBD1 matches at 8 bases. The V gene's germline CDR1 is MNHEY and CDR2 SVGAGI. The V and J ends lost 6 bases and 5 bases, in that order; junction bases with no gene match: 6. There are 13 residues in the CDR3. The CDR3 region is CASSGQGSHEQYF. The CDR3 DNA is TGTGCCAGCAGCGGACAGGGTAGCCACGAGCAGTACTTC.

The rearrangement links TRBV7-4 to TRBJ2-5; weak D call: TRBD2 (6 bases). Germline lookup yields CDR1 SGHVT and CDR2 SQSDAQ. There are 15 residues in the CDR3. V was pared by 2 bases and J by 4 bases, with 14 bases between. The CDR3 protein is CASSLIRESGETQYF. The CDR3 DNA reads as TGTGCCAGCAGCTTAATTCGGGAGTCGGGAGAGACCCAGTACTTC.

This rearrangement joins TRBV15 to TRBJ2-7; no clear D gene. Germline-derived CDR1 and CDR2 are LNHNV and YYDKDF (reference sequence). Trimming took 6 bases from V and 5 from J, leaving 14 bases between them. The CDR3 covers 13 residues. CDR3 sequence: CATRSLGNNEQYF. CDR3 bases: TGTGCCACCAGATCCCTAGGGAACAACGAGCAGTACTTC.

V is TRBV19 and J is TRBJ1-5; TRBD1 might be the D (6 bases). This CDR3 spans 14 amino acids. V was trimmed by 7 bases and J by 4 bases, leaving 14 bases between them. Germline values: CDR1 LNHDA, CDR2 SQIVND (reference sequence). CDR3 DNA: TGTGCCAGTACCACGGACAGACATAATCAGCCCCAGCATTTT. It is translated as CASTTDRHNQPQHF. Full variable domain (outside the CDR3, taken from reference TRBV19 and TRBJ1-5): DGGITQSPKYLFRKEGQNVTLSCEQNLNHDAMYWYRQDPGQGLRLIYYSQIVNDFQKGDIAEGYSVSREKKESFPLTVTSAQKNPTAFYLCASTTDRHNQPQHFGDGTRLSIL.